These T cell receptor beta chains were read from a single sample in a study of blood T cell repertoires in COVID-19. Clones were sequenced by immunoSEQ multiplex PCR, and TCRdb holds only the in-frame ones, with some missing. In the table there are fewer than 300,000 clones, about 88% of which are singletons. The sequenced sample consisted of peripheral blood. These receptors were obtained from a human donor with COVID-19, enrolled during active disease. The donor label of this sample is uncertain. Both conserved end residues are part of each CDR3. The order of the fields is J gene, V gene, clone size, D gene, CDR3 protein, CDR3 DNA. A D gene is named only where the DNA matches it firmly. The size of a clone is reported for some rows only, either as once, few or many, or as a class for expanded clones.

J: TRBJ2-7; V: TRBV7-2; size: -; D: TRBD1; CDR3: CASSFRTGEGEQYF; DNA: TGTGCCAGCAGCTTCAGGACAGGGGAAGGGGAGCAGTACTTC
J: TRBJ2-4; V: TRBV27; size: many; D: TRBD2; CDR3: CASSLSVGTSGVNIQYF; DNA: TGTGCCAGCAGTTTATCAGTTGGGACTAGCGGAGTAAACATTCAGTACTTC
J: TRBJ2-5; V: TRBV5-1; size: -; D: TRBD2; CDR3: CASRLAGEETQYF; DNA: TGCGCCAGCCGACTAGCGGGGGAAGAGACCCAGTACTTC
J: TRBJ2-7; V: TRBV11-2; size: -; D: -; CDR3: CASSSARVSEQYF; DNA: TGTGCCAGCAGCTCCGCCAGGGTAAGCGAGCAGTACTTC
J: TRBJ2-1; V: TRBV28; size: once; D: TRBD2; CDR3: CASSLGLAGGIEQFF; DNA: TGTGCCAGCAGTTTAGGCCTAGCGGGAGGGATTGAGCAGTTCTTC
J: TRBJ2-7; V: TRBV28; size: once; D: TRBD2; CDR3: CASSLRLAGVTEQYF; DNA: TGTGCCAGCAGTTTAAGGCTAGCGGGAGTAACCGAGCAGTACTTC
J: TRBJ1-1; V: TRBV19; size: -; D: -; CDR3: CASSRGIIRGPVNTEAFF; DNA: TGTGCCAGTAGTCGTGGAATCATCAGGGGACCGGTGAACACTGAAGCTTTCTTT
J: TRBJ2-2; V: TRBV3-1/TRBV3-2; size: -; D: TRBD1; CDR3: CASSQDLSGQGGFAGELFF; DNA: TGTGCCAGCAGCCAAGATCTTTCCGGACAGGGAGGTTTCGCCGGGGAGCTGTTTTTT
J: TRBJ2-1; V: TRBV19; size: -; D: TRBD1; CDR3: CASYDRGLASSYNEQFF; DNA: TGTGCCAGTTACGACAGGGGGCTAGCTTCCTCCTACAATGAGCAGTTCTTC
J: TRBJ1-5; V: TRBV6-5; size: -; D: -; CDR3: CASSYRRGNQPQHF; DNA: TGTGCCAGCAGTTATCGGAGGGGCAATCAGCCCCAGCATTTT
J: TRBJ2-1; V: TRBV10-1; size: -; D: TRBD1; CDR3: CASSENQGAGNEQFF; DNA: TGCGCCAGCAGTGAAAACCAGGGGGCGGGCAATGAGCAGTTCTTC
J: TRBJ2-3; V: TRBV4-2; size: -; D: TRBD2; CDR3: CASSQGLLAGGRTDTQYF; DNA: TGTGCCAGCAGCCAAGGCCTGCTAGCGGGGGGCCGCACAGATACGCAGTATTTT
J: TRBJ1-2; V: TRBV30; size: -; D: TRBD1; CDR3: CACPGGFGYTF; DNA: TGTGCCTGCCCAGGGGGCTTCGGCTACACCTTC
J: TRBJ2-1; V: TRBV5-8; size: -; D: -; CDR3: CASSTESSYNEQFF; DNA: TGTGCCAGCAGTACCGAGAGCTCCTACAATGAGCAGTTCTTC
J: TRBJ1-4; V: TRBV6-5; size: -; D: TRBD1; CDR3: CASSTTTGIEEKLFF; DNA: TGTGCCAGCAGTACCACGACAGGGATTGAAGAAAAACTGTTTTTT
J: TRBJ2-1; V: TRBV11-3; size: -; D: TRBD2; CDR3: CASSLRVGGLAGALFF; DNA: TGTGCCAGCAGCTTAAGGGTTGGCGGACTAGCCGGGGCTCTGTTCTTC
J: TRBJ1-1; V: TRBV20-1; size: -; D: -; CDR3: CSASTIPKGVNTEAFF; DNA: TGCAGTGCTAGTACAATACCAAAAGGGGTGAACACTGAAGCTTTCTTT
J: TRBJ1-6; V: TRBV27; size: -; D: -; CDR3: CASRARGMHSPLHF; DNA: TGTGCCAGCAGGGCACGGGGTATGCATTCACCCCTCCACTTT
J: TRBJ1-4; V: TRBV5-6; size: -; D: -; CDR3: CASSPFGGSKSEKLFF; DNA: TGTGCCAGCAGCCCATTTGGCGGGTCCAAATCTGAAAAACTGTTTTTT
J: TRBJ2-7; V: TRBV3-1/TRBV3-2; size: -; D: -; CDR3: CASSPSLGRAGSYEQYF; DNA: TGTGCCAGCAGCCCCAGCTTGGGTAGGGCGGGATCCTACGAGCAGTACTTC
J: TRBJ1-1; V: TRBV30; size: few; D: -; CDR3: CAWGSETTGTEAFF; DNA: TGTGCCTGGGGATCGGAGACAACAGGGACTGAAGCTTTCTTT
J: TRBJ2-3; V: TRBV10-3; size: -; D: TRBD2; CDR3: CAISEAGGPTLTDTQYF; DNA: TGTGCCATCAGTGAGGCGGGAGGGCCGACACTCACAGATACGCAGTATTTT
J: TRBJ1-2; V: TRBV19; size: once; D: -; CDR3: CASNTGTYGYTF; DNA: TGTGCCAGTAACACGGGAACTTATGGCTACACCTTC
J: TRBJ2-1; V: TRBV7-8; size: -; D: -; CDR3: CASSPREGRYNEQFF; DNA: TGTGCCAGCAGCCCGCGGGAAGGTCGCTACAATGAGCAGTTCTTC
J: TRBJ2-1; V: TRBV7-3; size: -; D: -; CDR3: CASSEQGYSVDEQFF; DNA: TGTGCCAGCAGCGAACAGGGTTATTCTGTAGATGAGCAGTTCTTC
J: TRBJ1-5; V: TRBV21-1; size: -; D: -; CDR3: CASSKRRENQPQHF; DNA: TGTGCCAGCAGCAAGCGCAGGGAAAATCAGCCCCAGCATTTT
J: TRBJ2-3; V: TRBV11-2; size: few; D: TRBD2; CDR3: CASSPQAGGPIDADTQYF; DNA: TGTGCCAGCAGCCCACAAGCGGGAGGGCCTATAGACGCAGATACGCAGTATTTT
J: TRBJ1-2; V: TRBV18; size: -; D: -; CDR3: CASSPPTGTNYGYTF; DNA: TGTGCCAGCTCACCACCCACAGGGACTAACTATGGCTACACCTTC
J: TRBJ1-1; V: TRBV11-1; size: -; D: TRBD1; CDR3: CASSPERGRDTEAFF; DNA: TGTGCCAGCAGCCCCGAAAGGGGGCGTGACACTGAAGCTTTCTTT
J: TRBJ1-1; V: TRBV27; size: few; D: -; CDR3: CASSLSYPGRAFF; DNA: TGTGCCAGCAGTTTATCGTATCCGGGTCGAGCTTTCTTT
J: TRBJ2-2; V: TRBV2; size: -; D: TRBD1; CDR3: CASQDRVGTGELFF; DNA: TGTGCCAGCCAAGACAGGGTCGGCACCGGGGAGCTGTTTTTT
J: TRBJ2-1; V: TRBV11-1; size: -; D: TRBD1; CDR3: CASSLVSGQGVNEQFF; DNA: TGTGCCAGCAGCTTAGTATCGGGACAGGGCGTCAATGAGCAGTTCTTC
J: TRBJ1-4; V: TRBV9; size: -; D: -; CDR3: CASSVADGRVGEKLFF; DNA: TGTGCCAGCAGCGTAGCTGATGGCAGGGTAGGCGAAAAACTGTTTTTT
J: TRBJ1-2; V: TRBV7-2; size: once; D: -; CDR3: CASSSQQGSGYTF; DNA: TGTGCCAGCAGCTCGCAACAGGGAAGCGGCTACACCTTC
J: TRBJ1-1; V: TRBV7-8; size: -; D: -; CDR3: CASSPLTVPNTEAFF; DNA: TGTGCCAGCAGCCCCCTGACAGTCCCGAACACTGAAGCTTTCTTT
J: TRBJ2-7; V: TRBV11-3; size: once; D: TRBD1; CDR3: CASSVTGDEQYF; DNA: TGTGCCAGCAGCGTGACAGGGGACGAGCAGTACTTC
J: TRBJ2-3; V: TRBV11-3; size: -; D: -; CDR3: CASSLGSASDTQYF; DNA: TGTGCCAGCAGTCTAGGATCAGCCTCAGATACGCAGTATTTT
J: TRBJ2-3; V: TRBV15; size: once; D: -; CDR3: CATSRDRANTQYF; DNA: TGTGCCACCAGCAGAGACAGGGCGAATACGCAGTATTTT
J: TRBJ1-1; V: TRBV18; size: -; D: -; CDR3: CASSPPVDTEAFF; DNA: TGTGCCAGCTCACCACCCGTCGACACTGAAGCTTTCTTT
J: TRBJ2-7; V: TRBV4-3; size: -; D: -; CDR3: CASSLSPGTVYEQYF; DNA: TGCGCCAGCAGCCTTAGTCCCGGGACTGTGTACGAGCAGTACTTC
J: TRBJ1-2; V: TRBV7-8; size: -; D: TRBD1; CDR3: CASSLAGTGPYGYTF; DNA: TGTGCCAGCAGCTTAGCGGGGACAGGGCCCTATGGCTACACCTTC